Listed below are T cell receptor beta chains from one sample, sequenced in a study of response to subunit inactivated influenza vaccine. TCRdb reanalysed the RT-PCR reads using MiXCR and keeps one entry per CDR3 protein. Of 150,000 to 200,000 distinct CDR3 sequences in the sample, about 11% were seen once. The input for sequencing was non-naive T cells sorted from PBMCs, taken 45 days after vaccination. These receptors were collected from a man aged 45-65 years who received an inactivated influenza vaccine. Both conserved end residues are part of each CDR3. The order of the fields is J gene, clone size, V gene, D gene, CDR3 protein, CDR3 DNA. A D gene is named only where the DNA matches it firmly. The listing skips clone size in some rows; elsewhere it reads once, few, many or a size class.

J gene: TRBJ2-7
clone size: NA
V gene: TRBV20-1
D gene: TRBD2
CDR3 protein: CSASRGAGVTEQYF
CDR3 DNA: TGCAGTGCTAGTCGGGGAGCGGGGGTTACCGAGCAGTACTTC

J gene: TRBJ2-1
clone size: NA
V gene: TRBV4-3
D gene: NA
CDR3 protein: CASSQRHQRASYNEQFF
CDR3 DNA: TGCGCCAGCAGCCAAAGACACCAGCGGGCCTCCTACAATGAGCAGTTCTTC

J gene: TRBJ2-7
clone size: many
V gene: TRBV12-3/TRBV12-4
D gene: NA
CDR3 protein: CASSLLYEQYF
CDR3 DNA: TGTGCCAGCAGTTTACTCTACGAGCAGTACTTC

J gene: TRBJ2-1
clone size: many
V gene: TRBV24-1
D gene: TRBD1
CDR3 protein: CATSDPRTGGNNEQFF
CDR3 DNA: TGTGCCACCAGTGATCCCCGGACAGGGGGGAACAATGAGCAGTTCTTC

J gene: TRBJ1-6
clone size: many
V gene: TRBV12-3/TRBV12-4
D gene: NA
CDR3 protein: CASSLSGTSLHF
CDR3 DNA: TGTGCCAGCAGTTTAAGTGGGACCTCCCTCCACTTT

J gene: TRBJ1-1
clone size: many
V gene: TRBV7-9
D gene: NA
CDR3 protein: CASSPPSATEAFF
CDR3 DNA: TGTGCCAGCAGCCCACCATCGGCTACTGAAGCTTTCTTT

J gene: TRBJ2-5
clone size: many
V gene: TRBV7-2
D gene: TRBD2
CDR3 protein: CASSSMGTSGGQETQYF
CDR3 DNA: TGTGCCAGCAGCTCAATGGGAACTAGCGGGGGACAAGAGACCCAGTACTTC

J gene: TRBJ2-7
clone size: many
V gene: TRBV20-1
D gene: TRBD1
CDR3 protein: CSARLPSGGYEQYF
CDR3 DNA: TGCAGTGCTAGACTTCCATCAGGGGGCTACGAGCAGTACTTC

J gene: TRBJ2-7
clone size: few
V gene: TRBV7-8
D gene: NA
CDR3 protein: CASSFGRRTLYEQYF
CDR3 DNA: TGTGCCAGCAGCTTCGGACGCCGAACCCTCTACGAGCAGTACTTC

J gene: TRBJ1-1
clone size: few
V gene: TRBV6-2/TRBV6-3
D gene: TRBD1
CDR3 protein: CASSQTGGAIF
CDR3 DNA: TGTGCCAGCAGCCAGACAGGGGGCGCGATCTTT

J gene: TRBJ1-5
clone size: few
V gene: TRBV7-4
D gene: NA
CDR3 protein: CASSFSTLSNQPQHF
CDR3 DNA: TGTGCCAGCAGCTTTTCGACACTTAGCAATCAGCCCCAGCATTTT

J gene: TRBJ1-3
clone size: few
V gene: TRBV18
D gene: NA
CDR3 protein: CASSPRQANTIYF
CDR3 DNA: TGTGCCAGCTCACCACGACAGGCTAACACCATATATTTT

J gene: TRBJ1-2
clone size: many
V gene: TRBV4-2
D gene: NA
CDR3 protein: CASSQVLIPDPGRGYGYTF
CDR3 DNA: TGTGCCAGCAGCCAAGTGCTAATTCCAGACCCGGGGAGGGGATATGGCTACACCTTC

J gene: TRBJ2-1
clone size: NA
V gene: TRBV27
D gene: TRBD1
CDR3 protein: CASSGDRGGNEQFF
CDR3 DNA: TGTGCCAGCAGCGGGGACAGGGGGGGCAATGAGCAGTTCTTC

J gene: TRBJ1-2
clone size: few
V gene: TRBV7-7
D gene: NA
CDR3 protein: CASSDPGTDGYTF
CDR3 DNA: TGTGCTAGCAGTGACCCGGGGACCGATGGCTACACCTTC

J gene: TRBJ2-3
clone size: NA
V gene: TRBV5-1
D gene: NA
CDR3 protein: CASSISGTNTDTQYF
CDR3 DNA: TGCGCCAGCAGCATTTCCGGGACAAACACAGATACGCAGTATTTT

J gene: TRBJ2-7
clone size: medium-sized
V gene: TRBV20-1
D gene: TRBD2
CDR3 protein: CSAANALAGAHYEQYF
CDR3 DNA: TGCAGTGCTGCCAACGCACTAGCGGGAGCCCACTACGAGCAGTACTTC

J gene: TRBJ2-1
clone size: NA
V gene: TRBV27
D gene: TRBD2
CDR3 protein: CASRFPSGNEQFF
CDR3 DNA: TGTGCCAGCAGGTTTCCTAGCGGCAATGAGCAGTTCTTC

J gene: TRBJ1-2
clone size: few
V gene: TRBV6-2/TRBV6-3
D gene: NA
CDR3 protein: CASSTDRQLTNYGYTF
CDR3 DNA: TGTGCCAGCAGTACCGATCGACAGCTGACTAACTATGGCTACACCTTC

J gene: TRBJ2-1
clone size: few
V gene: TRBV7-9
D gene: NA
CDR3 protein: CASSIVESYNEQFF
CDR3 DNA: TGTGCCAGCAGCATAGTGGAATCCTACAATGAGCAGTTCTTC

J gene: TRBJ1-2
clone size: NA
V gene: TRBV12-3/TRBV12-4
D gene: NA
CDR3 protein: CASSRGNYGYTF
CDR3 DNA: TGTGCCAGCAGTAGGGGTAACTATGGCTACACCTTC

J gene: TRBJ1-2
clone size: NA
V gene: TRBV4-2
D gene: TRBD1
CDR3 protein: CASSQVRGGFFYTF
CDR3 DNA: TGTGCCAGCAGCCAAGTTAGAGGGGGCTTCTTCTACACCTTC

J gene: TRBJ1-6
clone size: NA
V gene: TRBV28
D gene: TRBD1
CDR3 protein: CASSAGTGGSPLHF
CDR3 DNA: TGTGCCAGCAGTGCCGGGACAGGGGGTTCACCCCTCCACTTT

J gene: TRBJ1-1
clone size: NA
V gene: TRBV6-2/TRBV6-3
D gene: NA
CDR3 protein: CASSYTGTEAFF
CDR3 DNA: TGTGCCAGCAGTTATACGGGGACTGAAGCTTTCTTT

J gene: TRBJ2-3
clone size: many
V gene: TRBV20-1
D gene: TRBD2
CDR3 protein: CSATLISGRARDTQYF
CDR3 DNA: TGCAGTGCTACCCTTATTAGCGGGAGGGCCCGAGATACGCAGTATTTT

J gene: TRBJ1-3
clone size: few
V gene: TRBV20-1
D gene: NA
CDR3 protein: CSVNSGNTIYF
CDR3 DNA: TGCAGTGTAAACTCAGGAAACACCATATATTTT

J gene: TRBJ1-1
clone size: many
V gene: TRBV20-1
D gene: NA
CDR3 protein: CSAPDTEAFF
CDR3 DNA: TGCAGTGCTCCGGACACTGAAGCTTTCTTT

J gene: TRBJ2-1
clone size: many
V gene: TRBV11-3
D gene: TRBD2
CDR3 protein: CASSLGGLATNEQFF
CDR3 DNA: TGTGCCAGCAGCTTAGGGGGACTAGCTACCAATGAGCAGTTCTTC

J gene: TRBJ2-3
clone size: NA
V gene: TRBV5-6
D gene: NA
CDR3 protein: CASSLVRGTDTQYF
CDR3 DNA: TGTGCCAGCAGCTTGGTGCGGGGAACAGATACGCAGTATTTT

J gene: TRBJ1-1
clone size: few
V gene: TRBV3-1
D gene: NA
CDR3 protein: CASSPRGPWNTEAFF
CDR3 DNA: TGTGCCAGCAGCCCCAGGGGTCCCTGGAACACTGAAGCTTTCTTT

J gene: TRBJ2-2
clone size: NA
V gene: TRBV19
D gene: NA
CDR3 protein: CASSKRRTLANTGELFF
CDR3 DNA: TGTGCCAGTAGCAAGCGTCGGACTTTAGCGAACACCGGGGAGCTGTTTTTT

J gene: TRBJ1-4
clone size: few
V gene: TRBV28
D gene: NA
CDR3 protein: CASTQLGSKFF
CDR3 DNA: TGTGCCAGCACTCAACTGGGTTCTAAATTTTTT

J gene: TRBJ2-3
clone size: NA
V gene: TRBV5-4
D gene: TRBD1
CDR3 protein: CGSSIGQGGSTDTQYF
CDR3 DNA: TGTGGCAGCAGCATAGGACAGGGTGGGAGCACAGATACGCAGTATTTT

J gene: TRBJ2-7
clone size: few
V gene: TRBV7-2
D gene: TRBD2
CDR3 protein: CASSLTSVHEQYF
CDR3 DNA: TGTGCCAGCAGCCTGACTAGCGTCCACGAGCAGTACTTC

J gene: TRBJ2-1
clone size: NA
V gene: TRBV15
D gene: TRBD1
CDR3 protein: CATSRGGTGRNEQFF
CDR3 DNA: TGTGCCACCAGCAGGGGGGGGACAGGGAGGAATGAGCAGTTCTTC

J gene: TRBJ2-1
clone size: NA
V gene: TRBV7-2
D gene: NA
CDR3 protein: CASSLRTSSYNEQFF
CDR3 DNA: TGTGCCAGCAGCTTACGGACAAGCTCCTACAATGAGCAGTTCTTC

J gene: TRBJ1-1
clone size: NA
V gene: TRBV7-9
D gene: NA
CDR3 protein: CASSAAGNIEAFF
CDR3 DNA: TGTGCCAGCAGCGCCGCAGGGAATATTGAAGCTTTCTTT

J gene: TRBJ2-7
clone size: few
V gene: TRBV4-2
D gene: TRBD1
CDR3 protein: CASSLSTTGALYEQYF
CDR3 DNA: TGTGCCAGCAGCCTTTCCACGACAGGGGCTCTCTACGAGCAGTACTTC

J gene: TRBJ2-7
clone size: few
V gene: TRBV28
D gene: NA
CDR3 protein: CASSFLLGRNEQYF
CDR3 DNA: TGTGCCAGCAGTTTTCTTCTGGGCCGCAACGAGCAGTACTTC

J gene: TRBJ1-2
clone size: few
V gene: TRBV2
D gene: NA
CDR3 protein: CASSRGGYTF
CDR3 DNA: TGTGCCAGCAGTAGGGGCGGCTACACCTTC

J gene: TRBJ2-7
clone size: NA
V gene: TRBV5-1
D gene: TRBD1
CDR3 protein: CASRSQGALDEQYF
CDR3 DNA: TGCGCCAGCAGGAGTCAGGGGGCTCTGGACGAGCAGTACTTC